This T cell receptor beta chain was sequenced during a study of tumor-infiltrating lymphocytes in primary liver carcinoma. Starting from 450 to 500 ng of total RNA, TCR beta cDNA was produced with a primer in the constant region. Libraries covering TCR beta were generated through three nested multiplex PCR rounds (using a slightly modified ARM-PCR). Each of the first two PCR rounds ran 9 to 11 cycles with TRBV1-TRBV30 forward and C-beta reverse primers. TCRdb redid the calling of the multiplex PCR reads with MiXCR, one entry per CDR3 protein. Altogether around 100,000 distinct CDR3 sequences are present, 65% to 75% being singletons, with the ten largest covering 12%. From unsorted bulk tissue weighing roughly 18-31 mg, DNA and RNA were co-extracted. The CDR3 runs 15 residues. A single count supports this clonotype. A junction boundary mismatches the germline segment, possibly from a read error.

The sequence derives from a woman aged 60-70 years with primary liver carcinoma and hepatitis B virus infection. The sample taken for sequencing was liver tumor tissue from sampling region 2. Regarding subset: tumor region T2, inferior pole. This rearrangement joins TRBV12-3 or TRBV12-4 to TRBJ2-1, with 7 bases fitting TRBD2. CDR3 amino acids: CANTRARGDYNEQFF. As DNA, the CDR3 is TGTGCCAACACCCGAGCCCGGGGGGACTACAATGAGCAATTCTTC.